The 27 T cell receptor beta chains presented below share a single source sample, sequenced in a study of Graves' ophthalmopathy and Graves' hyperthyroidism. RNA transcripts served as template for amplifying TCR beta CDR3 sequences. The first-round RT-PCR employed HTBI primers together with the Qiagen OneStep RT-PCR kit. A multiplex PCR was then performed as the second round. Each CDR3 protein is one row after TCRdb ran MiXCR on the multiplex PCR reads. Of 680,000 or so distinct CDR3 sequences in the sample, approximately 21% were seen once. Sequencing was carried out using peripheral blood. Receptors were obtained from a woman under 30 with stable Graves' hyperthyroidism. Some clones in this sample may be carry-over from other donors' samples.

This clonotype was seen repeatedly, ten times or more. V is TRBV20-1 and J is TRBJ1-1; the D is unclear. V shed 0 bases and J shed 1 base, with 9 bases lying between them. The germline gives CDR1 DFQATT, CDR2 SNEGSKA (reference sequence). The CDR3 length is 14 residues. Here the CDR3 reads CSARDLGRNTEAFF. The CDR3, as DNA: TGCAGTGCTAGAGATCTCGGGCGGAACACTGAAGCTTTCTTT.

The chain couples TRBV18 to TRBJ1-2; TRBD1 agrees at 12 bases. V was clipped by 3 bases and J by 7 bases; unmatched bases: 0. CDR3 length equals 13 residues. Germline V lookup: CDR1 KGHSH, CDR2 LQKENI. The CDR3 spells CASSPGQGAGYTF. Written as DNA, the CDR3 is TGTGCCAGCTCACCGGGACAGGGGGCTGGCTACACCTTC.

The rearrangement links TRBV2 to TRBJ2-2; no clear D gene. V was shortened by 4 bases and J by 1 base, with 7 bases between the two germline ends. This CDR3 contains 14 residues. In germline, CDR1 is SNHLY, CDR2 FYNNEI. The CDR3: CASSAGKNTGELFF. The DNA of the CDR3 is TGTGCCAGCAGTGCGGGCAAGAACACCGGGGAGCTGTTTTTT.

This chain uses TRBV18 with TRBJ1-5, with D possibly TRBD1 on 5 matching bases. V lost 2 bases and J 4 bases, leaving 12 bases between the germline ends. Germline CDR1 is KGHSH and CDR2 is LQKENI. The CDR3 is made up of 15 amino acids. DNA of the CDR3: TGTGCCAGCTCACCAGACGGACACAATAATCAGCCCCAGCATTTT. This gives the protein CASSPDGHNNQPQHF.

This clonotype was seen a few times. The V call is TRBV20-1, the J call TRBJ1-3; D remains ambiguous. The CDR3 totals 15 residues. Between the trimmed V and J ends, which lost 4 bases and 0 bases, there was a span of 13 bases. The V gene's germline CDR1 is DFQATT and CDR2 SNEGSKA (reference sequence). CDR3 residues: CSANRGWNSGNTIYF. The CDR3 DNA follows: TGCAGTGCTAATCGGGGATGGAACTCTGGAAACACCATATATTTT.

Note on this clonotype: A much larger clone lies a single base off, so this may be a read error. The chain employs TRBV12-3 or TRBV12-4 and TRBJ1-1, with 7 bases lining up with TRBD1. J lost 5 bases, V lost 5 bases, and 8 bases had no gene match. The CDR3 runs 14 residues. The CDR3 coding sequence is TGTGCCAGCAGTCCACAGGGGCCGTGGACTGAAGCTTTCTTT. Translating gives CASSPQGPWTEAFF.

In its sample, this clonotype was seen once. V is TRBV6-2 or TRBV6-3 and J is TRBJ2-7; D unclear. CDR3 length equals 13 residues. Germline V gives CDR1 MNHEY, CDR2 SVGEGT. Trimming pared 1 base from V and 7 bases from J, leaving 11 bases between. The CDR3 nucleotides read TGTGCCAGCAGTTACTTCCTGGTGGGGGAGCAGTACTTC. This sequence encodes CASSYFLVGEQYF.

V gene TRBV7-9 combines with J gene TRBJ1-6; 8 nucleotides agree with TRBD1. This CDR3 has 15 amino acids. Germline CDR1 is SEHNR and CDR2 is FQNEAQ (reference sequence). The ends lost 5 bases at V and 8 bases at J; junction bases unmatched: 8. CDR3 in DNA: TGTGCCAGCAGCCCGAGGACAGGGTGGCATTCACCCCTCCACTTT. Translation gives CASSPRTGWHSPLHF.

V and J are TRBV27 and TRBJ1-2; a possible D gene is TRBD1 (5 bases). Germline values: CDR1 MNHEY, CDR2 SMNVEV (reference sequence). This CDR3 has 14 residues. Trimming cost V 7 bases and J 5 bases, with 17 bases left between them. CDR3 DNA: TGTGCCAGCACTTCGGGGGACGGACAATATGGCTACACCTTC. Protein product: CASTSGDGQYGYTF.

This clonotype turned up a few times. The gene calls are TRBV5-1 and TRBJ2-2, with 11 positions matching TRBD2. Germline V gene lookup returns CDR1 SGHRS and CDR2 YFSETQ. V lost 6 bases to trimming and J lost 4 bases; unmatched junction nucleotides: 8. The CDR3 is 16 amino acids. DNA of the CDR3: TGCGCCAGCATGCTTGGGGGACTAGCGGCCACCGGGGAGCTGTTTTTT. Translation gives CASMLGGLAATGELFF.

This clonotype was seen many times. The J gene is TRBJ2-2, the V gene TRBV7-3; TRBD2 matches at 10 bases. The junction had 7 bases not matched to a gene; V was cut back by 5 bases and J by 7 bases. Germline V lookup: CDR1 SGHTA, CDR2 FQGTGA. CDR3 length equals 15 residues. CDR3 nucleotides: TGTGCCAGCAGCAAAACTAGCGGGAATGTCGGGGAGCTGTTTTTT. Its translation is CASSKTSGNVGELFF. The full variable domain, with the rest looked up from reference TRBV7-3 and TRBJ2-2, is GAGVSQTPSNKVTEKGKYVELRCDPISGHTALYWYRQSLGQGPEFLIYFQGTGAADDSGLPNDRFFAVRPEGSVSTLKIQRTERGDSAVYLCASSKTSGNVGELFFGEGSRLTVL.

This clonotype was seen at least ten times. The J gene is TRBJ2-7, the V gene TRBV12-3 or TRBV12-4; 8 bases map to TRBD2. V lost 3 bases, J lost 3 bases, and 10 bases stayed unmatched. The CDR3 covers 16 residues. For the CDR3, the DNA is TGTGCCAGCAGTTTGGAACCCCCGGGGGGGGGCTACGAGCAGTACTTC. It yields the protein CASSLEPPGGGYEQYF.

In the case of this clonotype: A much larger clone lies a single base off, so this may be a read error. The V and J genes are TRBV7-8 and TRBJ1-1; D remains unclear. Germline assignment: CDR1 SGHVS and CDR2 FQNEAQ. This CDR3 has 13 residues. This chain's CDR3 is CASSHYPDTEACF. The CDR3 nucleotides read TGTGCCAGCAGCCACTACCCCGACACTGAAGCTTGCTTT.

The rearrangement joins TRBV12-3 or TRBV12-4 to TRBJ2-6; unclear D gene. CDR3 length equals 18 residues. The ends were cut back, 5 bases at V and 0 bases at J, with 17 bases in the middle. CDR3 sequence: CASSRQPRLFSGANVLTF. CDR3 coding DNA: TGTGCCAGCAGTCGCCAACCCCGACTTTTCTCTGGGGCCAACGTCCTGACTTTC.

The sample holds many counts of this clonotype. This chain links TRBV12-3 or TRBV12-4 with TRBJ2-3; D unclear. Trimming removed 5 bases from V and 7 bases from J, with 10 bases in between. The CDR3 is 12 residues long. The CDR3 sequence is CASSLGTNTQYF. The CDR3 region has the DNA TGTGCCAGCAGTCTCGGTACGAATACGCAGTATTTT.

This clonotype has a count of ten or more. This chain joins TRBV10-3 and TRBJ1-2; D is unclear. The CDR3 totals 13 residues. Per the germline V gene, CDR1 is ENHRY and CDR2 is SYGVKD. V was pared by 3 bases and J by 3 bases, with 8 bases between. CDR3 in DNA: TGTGCCATCAGTGAAGTTTCGGACTATGGCTACACCTTC. This sequence encodes CAISEVSDYGYTF.

This clonotype was seen many times. This sequence joins TRBV29-1 and TRBJ1-2, with 7 bases that match TRBD1. Germline CDR1 SQVTM, CDR2 ANQGSEA. The CDR3 has 11 amino acids. Trimming at V came to 7 bases and at J to 8 bases, leaving 7 bases not matched to a gene. CDR3 sequence reads: CSGRQGSGYTF. DNA for the CDR3: TGCAGCGGACGACAGGGATCCGGCTACACCTTC. Full variable domain (missing parts from reference TRBV29-1 and TRBJ1-2): SAVISQKPSRDICQRGTSLTIQCQVDSQVTMMFWYRQQPGQSLTLIATANQGSEATYESGFVIDKFPISRPNLTFSTLTVSNMSPEDSSIYLCSGRQGSGYTFGSGTRLTVV.

This chain joins TRBV28 and TRBJ2-5; maybe TRBD2 (6 bases). Looked up from germline, CDR1 is MDHEN and CDR2 is SYDVKM. The CDR3 consists of 17 residues. Trimming took 2 bases from V and 1 from J, leaving 17 bases between them. CDR3 DNA sequence: TGTGCCAGCAGTTTACTTCAGATAGCGGCAATCCAAGAGACCCAGTACTTC. The encoded protein is CASSLLQIAAIQETQYF.

The CDR3 is CASSEAIRDRVDYGYTF. CDR3 nucleotides: TGTGCCAGCAGTGAAGCGATACGGGACAGGGTGGACTATGGCTACACCTTC. The J gene is TRBJ1-2, the V gene TRBV6-1, with 9 bases lining up with TRBD1. This CDR3 spans 17 amino acids. The V segment lost 0 bases and the J segment 3 bases; nucleotides outside the gene matches: 8. CDR1 is MNHNS, CDR2 SASEGT, per germline.

V gene TRBV6-1 combines with J gene TRBJ2-5; D might be TRBD2 (6 bases). Germline values: CDR1 MNHNS, CDR2 SASEGT. The CDR3 is made up of 13 amino acids. Trimming removed 8 bases from V and 4 bases from J, with 14 bases in between. The CDR3 DNA is TGTGCCAGCCTCGCGGACGGGGGAGAGACCCAGTACTTC. Translation: CASLADGGETQYF.

This clonotype occurred many times. This chain links TRBV6-1 with TRBJ2-7, with 8 bases that match TRBD1. J lost 2 bases, V lost 5 bases, and 8 bases had no gene match. Germline V gene sequence: CDR1 MNHNS, CDR2 SASEGT. The CDR3 is made up of 15 amino acids. CDR3 nucleotides: TGTGCCAGCAGTATCTCAGGACAGGGCCCCTACGAGCAGTACTTC. Protein: CASSISGQGPYEQYF.

This clonotype was seen a handful of times. The chain carries TRBV20-1 and TRBJ2-2, with D possibly TRBD2 on 5 matching bases. The CDR3 contains 15 residues. The V end lost 3 bases, the J end lost 0 bases, and 11 bases lay between the germline ends. Germline V gene lookup returns CDR1 DFQATT and CDR2 SNEGSKA (reference sequence). CDR3 sequence (DNA): TGCAGTGCTAGTTGGAGGAGTTCGAACACCGGGGAGCTGTTTTTT. Its translation: CSASWRSSNTGELFF.

The sample holds many counts of this clonotype. The CDR3 sequence is CASSQPRTRQETQYF. The DNA of the CDR3 is TGTGCCAGCAGCCAGCCTAGGACTAGACAAGAGACCCAGTACTTC. This chain uses TRBV3-1 with TRBJ2-5; 7 nucleotides align to TRBD2. Germline lookup yields CDR1 LGHDT and CDR2 YNNKEL (reference sequence). This CDR3 spans 15 amino acids. Germline trimming cut 3 bases from V and 2 bases from J; bases unmatched to any gene: 6.

This clonotype came up many times. This chain connects TRBV9 to TRBJ1-1; D uncertain. The CDR3 spans 13 residues. The V end lost 2 bases, the J end lost 2 bases, and 7 bases lay between the germline ends. Germline values: CDR1 SGDLS, CDR2 YYNGEE. CDR3 in amino acids: CASSVPGNTEAFF. The CDR3 nucleotides read TGTGCCAGCAGCGTCCCAGGAAACACTGAAGCTTTCTTT.

The sample holds many counts of this clonotype. The chain recombines TRBV6-1 with TRBJ1-2; TRBD1 agrees at 10 bases. In germline, CDR1 is MNHNS, CDR2 SASEGT. V lost 7 bases to trimming and J lost 6 bases; unmatched junction nucleotides: 8. The CDR3 spans 14 residues. The CDR3 nucleotides are TGTGCCAGCACCAAGACAGGGGGCGCGGATGGCTACACCTTC. Translating gives CASTKTGGADGYTF.

This clonotype has only a few counts. The chain recombines TRBV5-1 with TRBJ1-1; no reliable D call. Trimming stripped 4 bases from V and 4 bases from J, with 11 bases between. The length of the CDR3 is 13 residues. Germline CDR1 SGHRS, CDR2 YFSETQ. The CDR3 coding sequence is TGCGCCAGCAGCCCGAGTATGGGCACTGAAGCTTTCTTT. Translating gives CASSPSMGTEAFF. Together with reference TRBV5-1 and TRBJ1-1, the CDR3 gives the full variable domain: KAGVTQTPRYLIKTRGQQVTLSCSPISGHRSVSWYQQTPGQGLQFLFEYFSETQRNKGNFPGRFSGRQFSNSRSEMNVSTLELGDSALYLCASSPSMGTEAFFGQGTRLTVV.

This clonotype was seen ten or more times. The chain employs TRBV12-3 or TRBV12-4 and TRBJ1-2; no clear D. The CDR3 runs to 12 residues. Trimming removed 2 bases at V and 4 bases at J, with 5 bases between. The CDR3 loop reads CASSLTIYGYTF. CDR3 coding DNA: TGTGCCAGCAGTTTAACCATCTATGGCTACACCTTC.